These 15 T cell receptor beta chains came from one sample sequenced in a study of blood T cell repertoires in COVID-19. Assay used: immunoSEQ multiplex PCR; TCRdb lists only in-frame clones, some missing. Of some 240,000 clones listed, approximately 88% are singletons. The material sequenced was peripheral blood. The receptors derive from a man in his 60s who had recovered from COVID-19.

The V and J genes are TRBV7-3 and TRBJ2-1; D possibly corresponds to TRBD2 (7 bases). Per germline, CDR1 SGHTA and CDR2 FQGTGA. This CDR3 contains 16 residues. Trimming took off 2 bases at V and 0 bases at J, with 11 bases between the two ends. CDR3: CASSLLADSSYNEQFF. The CDR3 bases are TGTGCCAGCAGCTTACTAGCGGACAGCTCCTACAATGAGCAGTTCTTC. Filled out from reference TRBV7-3 and TRBJ2-1, the complete variable domain reads GAGVSQTPSNKVTEKGKYVELRCDPISGHTALYWYRQSLGQGPEFLIYFQGTGAADDSGLPNDRFFAVRPEGSVSTLKIQRTERGDSAVYLCASSLLADSSYNEQFFGPGTRLTVL.

The chain is built from TRBV9 and TRBJ2-5, with 12 bases matching TRBD1. From germline, CDR1 is SGDLS and CDR2 YYNGEE. The CDR3 spans 18 residues. V trimming: 3 bases; J trimming: 5 bases; junction bases outside the gene matches: 14. CDR3 nucleotides: TGTGCCAGCAGCGCCCACGACCGGGACAGGGGGCGGAAGGAGACCCAGTACTTC. Protein: CASSAHDRDRGRKETQYF. Full variable domain (remainder filled in from reference TRBV9 and TRBJ2-5): DSGVTQTPKHLITATGQRVTLRCSPRSGDLSVYWYQQSLDQGLQFLIQYYNGEERAKGNILERFSAQQFPDLHSELNLSSLELGDSALYFCASSAHDRDRGRKETQYFGPGTRLLVL.

This clone was recorded only once. The V and J genes are TRBV5-4 and TRBJ2-6; D might be TRBD2 (6 bases). Trimming left V 4 bases short and J 2 bases short, with 19 bases between. Germline CDR1 and CDR2: SGHNT and YYREEE (reference sequence). The CDR3 contains 18 residues. The CDR3 protein is CASSPGVQAHTGANVLTF. CDR3 DNA sequence: TGTGCCAGCAGCCCGGGGGTCCAGGCACATACTGGGGCCAACGTCCTGACTTTC. The full variable domain, with the rest looked up from reference TRBV5-4 and TRBJ2-6, is ETGVTQSPTHLIKTRGQQVTLRCSSQSGHNTVSWYQQALGQGPQFIFQYYREEENGRGNFPPRFSGLQFPNYSSELNVNALELDDSALYLCASSPGVQAHTGANVLTFGAGSRLTVL.

This chain connects TRBV7-7 to TRBJ1-1; TRBD1 matches at 9 bases. The J segment lost 4 bases and the V segment lost 5 bases, leaving 8 bases of the junction unmatched. CDR3 size: 15 residues. Germline V CDR1 and CDR2: SSHAT, FNYEAQ (reference sequence). CDR3 sequence reads: CASSPLTGGGTEAFF. The CDR3 nucleotides read TGTGCCAGCAGCCCACTGACAGGGGGGGGCACTGAAGCTTTCTTT. Looking up the rest from reference TRBV7-7 and TRBJ1-1 gives the full variable domain: GAGVSQSPRYKVTKRGQDVTLRCDPISSHATLYWYQQALGQGPEFLTYFNYEAQPDKSGLPSDRFSAERPEGSISTLTIQRTEQRDSAMYRCASSPLTGGGTEAFFGQGTRLTVV.

The V gene is TRBV27, the J gene TRBJ2-3; D unclear. Germline values: CDR1 MNHEY, CDR2 SMNVEV (reference sequence). Trimming stripped 3 bases from V and 0 bases from J, with 7 bases between. The CDR3 has 14 residues. CDR3 bases: TGTGCCAGCAGTTTGGCCAGAAGCACAGATACGCAGTATTTT. The encoded protein is CASSLARSTDTQYF.

The gene calls are TRBV7-2 and TRBJ2-7; 7 bases agree with TRBD2. Germline trimming cut 6 bases from V and 3 bases from J; bases unmatched to any gene: 11. Per the germline V gene, CDR1 is SGHTA and CDR2 is FQGNSA. This CDR3 has 15 amino acids. DNA of the CDR3: TGTGCCAGCAGGCCGGAGGGAGGGAGAAACTACGAGCAGTACTTC. Its protein is CASRPEGGRNYEQYF.

The count of this clone is one. The chain combines TRBV29-1 with TRBJ2-7; 10 bases are shared with TRBD2. CDR1 is SQVTM and CDR2 is ANQGSEA in the germline V gene. Trimming at V came to 5 bases and at J to 5 bases, leaving 12 bases not matched to a gene. The CDR3 has 15 residues. The chain's CDR3 is CSVTASGSRANEQYF. The CDR3 bases are TGCAGCGTTACGGCTAGCGGGAGTAGGGCCAACGAGCAGTACTTC.

This chain joins TRBV3-1 (or the pseudogene TRBV3-2) and TRBJ1-2, with no clear D. Per the germline V gene, CDR1 is LGHDT and CDR2 is YNNKEL (reference sequence). With 3 bases removed from V and 6 bases from J, the gap between germline ends came to 11 bases. The CDR3 extends over 13 amino acids. The CDR3 nucleotides read TGTGCCAGCAGCCAGCGGGTGAGGGATGGCTACACCTTC. This codes for CASSQRVRDGYTF.

The gene calls are TRBV15 and TRBJ2-2; TRBD2 might be the D (5 bases). Germline V gene data show CDR1 as LNHNV and CDR2 as YYDKDF (reference sequence). V lost 2 bases and J 5 bases, leaving 18 bases between the germline ends. This CDR3 has 17 residues. The CDR3 coding sequence is TGTGCCACCAGCAGACTCTATACTAGTACGGTGACCGGGGAGCTGTTTTTT. It specifies CATSRLYTSTVTGELFF.

The rearrangement joins TRBV5-8 to TRBJ2-7, with 8 nucleotides matching TRBD1. The CDR3 is made up of 15 amino acids. The V segment lost 0 bases and the J segment 2 bases; nucleotides outside the gene matches: 4. Germline-derived CDR1 and CDR2 are SGHTS and YDEGEE. The CDR3 DNA follows: TGTGCCAGCAGCTTGGTGGGACAGGATACCTACGAGCAGTACTTC. Protein: CASSLVGQDTYEQYF.

The J gene is TRBJ2-1, the V gene TRBV4-1; 7 bases match TRBD2. Germline lookup yields CDR1 MGHRA and CDR2 YSYEKL. V lost 4 bases, J lost 5 bases, and 8 bases stayed unmatched. The CDR3 length is 15 residues. The CDR3 here is CASSPRASGNNEQFF. CDR3 in DNA: TGCGCCAGCAGCCCTCGGGCTAGCGGTAACAATGAGCAGTTCTTC.

This clone was seen only once. The same CDR3 arises from other DNA sequences in this sample as well. The V and J genes are TRBV2 and TRBJ2-2; TRBD1 aligns across 7 bases. The CDR3 spans 13 residues. Germline trimming cut 5 bases from V and 4 bases from J; bases unmatched to any gene: 1. The V gene's germline CDR1 is SNHLY and CDR2 FYNNEI. CDR3 sequence reads: CASSRQGTGELFF. CDR3 nucleotide sequence: TGTGCCAGCAGTAGACAGGGCACCGGGGAGCTGTTTTTT.

This clone was detected only once. The chain has TRBV19 and TRBJ1-1; 9 bases line up with TRBD1. Germline trimming cut 1 base from V and 11 bases from J; bases unmatched to any gene: 8. This CDR3 has 14 residues. Germline assignment: CDR1 LNHDA and CDR2 SQIVND (reference sequence). The CDR3, as DNA: TGTGCCAGTAGTATAGGGACATACAGGGGGCCCGCTTTCTTT. Its translation is CASSIGTYRGPAFF.

This rearrangement joins TRBV10-1 to TRBJ2-3; 11 bases are shared with TRBD2. V was pared by 8 bases and J by 4 bases, with 17 bases of the junction left unmatched. The CDR3 spans 18 residues. CDR1 and CDR2 from the germline V gene are WNHNN and SYGVQD (reference sequence). DNA for the CDR3: TGCGCCAGCCGGACTAGCGGGCGGAGGCCGGCCGCCGCAGATACGCAGTATTTT. This sequence encodes CASRTSGRRPAAADTQYF.

This clone was detected once. The genes are TRBV6-5 and TRBJ1-3, with a tentative D call TRBD1 (6 bases). The CDR3 is 15 amino acids. Germline lookup yields CDR1 MNHEY and CDR2 SVGAGI. Deletions cut 2 bases from V and 0 bases from J, with 8 bases between. In nucleotides, the CDR3 is TGTGCCAGCAGTTACAACAGGGCCTCTGGAAACACCATATATTTT. Protein sequence: CASSYNRASGNTIYF.